This T cell receptor (beta chain) was captured by sequencing in a study of cytomegalovirus exposure and HLA in healthy donors. 60 Vbeta and 13 Jbeta primers were used in PCR. Generated by immunoSEQ multiplex PCR, the TCRdb table keeps only in-frame clones and is missing some. The sample includes over 100,000 clones, over 60% of them seen just once. In germline, CDR1 is SNHLY, CDR2 FYNNEI. The length of the CDR3 is 13 residues. The V gene lost 8 bases and the J gene lost 4 bases, with 15 bases spanning the gap. Points from the study as a whole: Later analysis demonstrated an association between a missense DCLRE1C variant and TCR beta V- and J-gene trimming. A list of approximately 160 TCR beta chains associated with cytomegalovirus was given. In a later analysis, most CMV-associated TCR beta chains appeared HLA-restricted. Through in vitro validation, three CMV-associated chains were shown to be specific for CMV antigens.

In the case of this clone: Antigen: not known.

The sequence was obtained from a woman younger than 45 in good health and CMV-seropositive. The chain is built from TRBV2 and TRBJ2-7; maybe TRBD2 (5 bases). Material: PBMCs. The CDR3 loop reads CASRWRLIYEQYF. CDR3 nucleotides: TGTGCCAGCCGGTGGAGGTTGATTTACGAGCAGTACTTC.